This TCR beta chain was recorded in a study of shared clonotypes between healthy human individuals. CDR1 SGHNT and CDR2 YYREEE come from the germline V gene (reference sequence). This CDR3 has 15 residues. The germline V and J ends were trimmed by 4 bases and 0 bases, with 12 bases remaining between them. The data were produced by immunoSEQ multiplex PCR, yet TCRdb's version contains in-frame clones alone and is incomplete. There are about 2.3 million clones in the sample; 92% occur only once, and 0.37% lies in the top ten. The clonotype originates from a man between 18 and 35 years old in good health. Some clones in this sample may be carry-over from other donors' samples. Sequencing was carried out using naive CD4+ T cells from PBMCs. The subset is: CD45RA+ positively selected. V usage is TRBV5-4 and J usage is TRBJ2-3, with no clear D. Written as DNA, the CDR3 is TGTGCCAGCAGCCCGACTGTGCTTAGCACAGATACGCAGTATTTT. Translated: CASSPTVLSTDTQYF.